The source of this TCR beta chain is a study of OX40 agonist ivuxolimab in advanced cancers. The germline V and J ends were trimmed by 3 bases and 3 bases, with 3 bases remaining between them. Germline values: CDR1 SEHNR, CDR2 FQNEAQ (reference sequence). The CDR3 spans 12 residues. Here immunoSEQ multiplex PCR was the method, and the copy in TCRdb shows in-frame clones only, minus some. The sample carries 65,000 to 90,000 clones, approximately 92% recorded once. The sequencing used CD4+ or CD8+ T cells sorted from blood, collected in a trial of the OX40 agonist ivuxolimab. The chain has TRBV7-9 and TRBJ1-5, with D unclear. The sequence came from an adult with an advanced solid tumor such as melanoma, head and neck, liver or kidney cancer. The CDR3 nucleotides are TGTGCCAGCAGCTTTATCAATCAGCCCCAGCATTTT. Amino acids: CASSFINQPQHF.